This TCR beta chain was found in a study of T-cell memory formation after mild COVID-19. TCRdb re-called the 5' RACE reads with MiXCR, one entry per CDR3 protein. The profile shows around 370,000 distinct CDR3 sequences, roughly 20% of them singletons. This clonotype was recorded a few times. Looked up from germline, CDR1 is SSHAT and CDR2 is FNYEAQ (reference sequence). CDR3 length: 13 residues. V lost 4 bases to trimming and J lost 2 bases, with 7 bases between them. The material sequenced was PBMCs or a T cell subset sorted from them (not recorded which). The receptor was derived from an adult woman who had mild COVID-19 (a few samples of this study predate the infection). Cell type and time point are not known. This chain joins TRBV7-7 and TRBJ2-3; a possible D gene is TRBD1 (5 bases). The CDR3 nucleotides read TGTGCCAGCAGCTCGACAGTCACAGATACGCAGTATTTT. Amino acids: CASSSTVTDTQYF.